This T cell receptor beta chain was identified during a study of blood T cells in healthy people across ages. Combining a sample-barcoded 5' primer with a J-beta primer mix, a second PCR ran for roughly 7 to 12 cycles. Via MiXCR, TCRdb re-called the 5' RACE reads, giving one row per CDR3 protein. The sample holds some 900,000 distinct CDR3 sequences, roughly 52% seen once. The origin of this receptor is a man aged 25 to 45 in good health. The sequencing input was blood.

The CDR3 spells CASSQDRGINVLTF. DNA for the CDR3: TGCGCCAGCAGCCAAGACAGGGGGATCAACGTCCTGACTTTC. The chain carries TRBV4-1 and TRBJ2-6, with 7 positions matching TRBD1. Germline values: CDR1 MGHRA, CDR2 YSYEKL. Unmatched junction bases numbered 2, after V lost 0 bases and J lost 9 bases. CDR3 length: 14 residues.